These T cell receptor beta chains were read from a single sample in a study of T cells after yellow fever vaccination. Each CDR3 protein is one row after TCRdb ran MiXCR on the 5' RACE reads. The sample includes more than 450,000 distinct CDR3 sequences, 20% to 25% seen only once; the top ten take roughly a sixth. The material sequenced was PBMCs, taken less than 25 days after the first yellow fever vaccination. These receptors were obtained from a man aged 18 to 30 who received the YFV17D yellow fever vaccine. Both conserved end residues are part of each CDR3. The order of the fields is V gene, CDR3 length, J gene, CDR3 protein.

TRBV3-1,14,TRBJ2-5,CASSQVIDQETQYF
TRBV18,13,TRBJ2-3,CASSPLGADTQYF
TRBV18,16,TRBJ2-1,CASRHLAGESYNEQFF
TRBV18,12,TRBJ1-4,CASSGGHEKLFF
TRBV28,16,TRBJ2-1,CATHVPRGRSYNEQFF
TRBV20-1,12,TRBJ1-1,CSAKQGYTEAFF
TRBV20-1,14,TRBJ2-5,CSARDPSGSETQYF
TRBV4-3,16,TRBJ2-1,CASSQRDRGLYNEQFF
TRBV4-3,15,TRBJ1-5,CASSQDPTDNQPQHF
TRBV7-2,15,TRBJ2-5,CASSSGLISQETQYF
TRBV20-1,14,TRBJ2-7,CSAREQGGYYEQYF
TRBV20-1,14,TRBJ2-1,CSPGGGGTYNEQFF
TRBV7-6,14,TRBJ2-1,CASSLGQEYNEQFF
TRBV6-2/TRBV6-3,12,TRBJ1-1,CASSPTRREAFF
TRBV28,19,TRBJ2-1,CASSLSGGTSGGAGNEQFF
TRBV7-2,15,TRBJ2-3,CASSLVNSRTDTQYF
TRBV20-1,14,TRBJ2-3,CSGWSMSGTDTQYF
TRBV15,15,TRBJ1-5,CATSRDLGPNQPQHF
TRBV4-3,16,TRBJ2-7,CASSQDTGPLAYEQYF
TRBV5-1,15,TRBJ2-1,CASSLRFVSYNEQFF
TRBV5-1,15,TRBJ2-1,CASSYLAGGVNEQFF
TRBV10-3,15,TRBJ2-5,CAISERTSGDETQYF
TRBV20-1,19,TRBJ2-1,CSAREEVGATILSYNEQFF
TRBV11-2,21,TRBJ2-3,CASPPKVQGEEGREFVDTQYF
TRBV20-1,15,TRBJ2-1,CSARDAAGAYNEQFF